The rows below give T cell receptor beta chains drawn from one sample of a study of T-cell reconstitution after alpha-beta-depleted transplantation in children. TCRdb re-called the PCR reads through MiXCR, storing one row per CDR3 protein. The sample records around 370,000 distinct CDR3 sequences, approximately 10% being singletons. The specimen comprised PBMCs from the stem cell graft donor, sampled from the stem cell graft. The origin of the receptors is a human donor who donated a stem cell graft to a child with acute lymphoblastic leukemia. CDR3s include the opening cysteine and the closing phenylalanine or tryptophan. A D gene is named only where the DNA matches it firmly. Where a row states a size, it is once, few, many or the class of an expanded clone; other rows omit it.

J,size,V,D,CDR3,DNA
TRBJ1-4,few,TRBV6-2/TRBV6-3,TRBD1,CASSYSMSNRGIVLNEKLFF,TGTGCCAGCAGTTACTCGATGTCAAACAGGGGCATCGTACTTAATGAAAAACTGTTTTTT
TRBJ2-2,few,TRBV4-3,TRBD2,CASSQDRREGTGELFF,TGCGCCAGCAGCCAAGATCGCAGGGAGGGCACCGGGGAGCTGTTTTTT
TRBJ2-1,few,TRBV4-1,TRBD2,CASSFGLAVSYNEQFF,TGCGCCAGCAGCTTTGGACTAGCGGTCTCCTACAATGAGCAGTTCTTC
TRBJ1-1,NA,TRBV6-1,TRBD1,CASRTGGNSEAFF,TGTGCCAGCAGGACAGGGGGAAACTCTGAAGCTTTCTTT
TRBJ2-5,few,TRBV10-3,NA,CAISDLLSGETQYF,TGTGCCATCAGTGACTTACTTTCGGGAGAGACCCAGTACTTC
TRBJ2-2,NA,TRBV7-6,TRBD2,CASSLAGGRDGELFF,TGTGCCAGCAGCTTAGCGGGAGGGCGCGACGGGGAGCTGTTTTTT
TRBJ2-2,few,TRBV27,TRBD1,CASSPLTGVSTGELFF,TGTGCCAGCAGTCCACTAACAGGGGTGAGCACCGGGGAGCTGTTTTTT
TRBJ1-6,NA,TRBV7-9,TRBD1,CASSPGTGSSYNSPLHF,TGTGCCAGCAGCCCCGGGACAGGGAGCTCCTATAATTCACCCCTCCACTTT
TRBJ2-1,few,TRBV27,TRBD2,CASSSGGAYNEQFF,TGTGCCAGCAGTAGCGGGGGAGCCTACAATGAGCAGTTCTTC
TRBJ2-2,many,TRBV4-1,NA,CASSQGWNTGELFF,TGCGCCAGCAGCCAAGGGTGGAACACCGGGGAGCTGTTTTTT
TRBJ2-1,few,TRBV27,NA,CASSLSGTPPYNEQFF,TGTGCCAGCAGTTTATCTGGAACTCCACCCTACAATGAGCAGTTCTTC
TRBJ2-7,few,TRBV4-3,NA,CASSQGSGQSYEQYF,TGCGCCAGCAGCCAAGGAAGCGGCCAATCCTACGAGCAGTACTTC
TRBJ2-3,few,TRBV29-1,TRBD2,CSVRLALITDTQYF,TGCAGCGTGCGACTAGCGTTGATCACAGATACGCAGTATTTT
TRBJ2-6,many,TRBV5-1,TRBD2,CASSLAPGGGSGANVLTF,TGCGCCAGCAGCTTGGCCCCGGGAGGGGGCTCTGGGGCCAACGTCCTGACTTTC
TRBJ2-5,NA,TRBV5-1,TRBD1,CASSLETGEETQYF,TGCGCCAGCAGCTTGGAGACAGGGGAAGAGACCCAGTACTTC
TRBJ2-5,NA,TRBV10-3,NA,CAISHKNPGETQYF,TGTGCCATCAGTCATAAAAACCCCGGAGAGACCCAGTACTTC
TRBJ2-3,many,TRBV5-1,TRBD2,CASSERTSGTDTQYF,TGCGCCAGCAGCGAAAGGACTAGCGGCACAGATACGCAGTATTTT
TRBJ2-6,NA,TRBV4-3,NA,CASSQGPGSGANVLTF,TGCGCCAGCAGCCAAGGGCCAGGGTCTGGGGCCAACGTCCTGACTTTC
TRBJ2-1,NA,TRBV27,TRBD1,CASSFVGGASYNEQFF,TGTGCCAGCAGTTTCGTAGGGGGCGCCTCCTACAATGAGCAGTTCTTC
TRBJ2-5,many,TRBV20-1,NA,CSASVQGSGRRAQYF,TGCAGTGCTAGTGTACAGGGATCGGGGCGCAGGGCCCAGTACTTC
TRBJ1-2,NA,TRBV5-6,NA,CASSLYRLLNYGYTF,TGTGCCAGCAGCTTGTACCGGCTATTAAACTATGGCTACACCTTC
TRBJ1-4,few,TRBV5-1,NA,CASSLDFPEKLFF,TGCGCCAGCAGCTTGGACTTTCCCGAAAAACTGTTTTTT
TRBJ2-5,many,TRBV20-1,NA,CSARGEVKETQYF,TGCAGTGCTAGAGGCGAAGTTAAAGAGACCCAGTACTTC
TRBJ2-5,few,TRBV29-1,TRBD1,CSVGQGAETQYF,TGCAGCGTTGGACAGGGGGCGGAGACCCAGTACTTC
TRBJ2-1,few,TRBV5-1,NA,CASSSLTGNEQFF,TGCGCCAGCAGCTCCCTTACAGGGAATGAGCAGTTCTTC
TRBJ2-2,many,TRBV28,NA,CASSYIYTGELFF,TGTGCCAGCAGTTACATATACACCGGGGAGCTGTTTTTT
TRBJ2-2,NA,TRBV2,NA,CASTWNRANTGELFF,TGTGCCAGCACTTGGAACAGGGCGAACACCGGGGAGCTGTTTTTT
TRBJ2-7,few,TRBV7-3,TRBD2,CASSFTSGGGYEQYF,TGTGCCAGCAGCTTCACTAGCGGGGGAGGCTACGAGCAGTACTTC
TRBJ2-2,many,TRBV5-1,NA,CASSLDGATGELFF,TGCGCCAGCAGCTTGGACGGGGCCACCGGGGAGCTGTTTTTT
TRBJ2-7,few,TRBV7-9,TRBD1,CASSSDRGPTYEQYF,TGTGCCAGCAGCTCAGACAGGGGGCCAACCTACGAGCAGTACTTC
TRBJ1-2,many,TRBV12-3/TRBV12-4,NA,CASSLTTYGYTF,TGTGCCAGCAGTTTAACGACCTATGGCTACACCTTC
TRBJ1-1,few,TRBV12-3/TRBV12-4,NA,CASSYTGGNTEAFF,TGTGCCAGCAGTTATACGGGGGGAAACACTGAAGCTTTCTTT
TRBJ2-2,many,TRBV11-3,TRBD2,CASSSVSGTSDGELFF,TGTGCCAGCAGTTCGGTCTCCGGGACTAGCGACGGGGAGCTGTTTTTT
TRBJ2-3,NA,TRBV27,NA,CASRARATDTQYF,TGTGCCAGCCGAGCGCGCGCCACAGATACGCAGTATTTT
TRBJ2-3,few,TRBV7-9,TRBD2,CASSLGGLAGKDTQYF,TGTGCCAGCAGCTTAGGGGGACTAGCGGGAAAGGATACGCAGTATTTT
TRBJ2-7,few,TRBV4-2,NA,CASSQDTGSYEQYF,TGTGCCAGCAGCCAAGATACCGGGAGCTACGAGCAGTACTTC
TRBJ2-3,many,TRBV5-1,TRBD2,CASSLELSGRIGTDTQYF,TGCGCCAGCAGCTTGGAGCTTAGCGGGAGGATCGGCACAGATACGCAGTATTTT
TRBJ1-5,NA,TRBV6-5,NA,CASAMGYSNQPQHF,TGTGCCAGCGCTATGGGGTATAGCAATCAGCCCCAGCATTTT
TRBJ2-6,few,TRBV7-7,NA,CASSPPGGANVLTF,TGTGCTAGCAGCCCCCCCGGGGGTGCCAACGTCCTGACTTTC
TRBJ2-7,NA,TRBV28,NA,CASSTRGGGYEQYF,TGTGCCAGCAGTACCCGGGGTGGAGGGTACGAGCAGTACTTC
TRBJ1-2,NA,TRBV18,TRBD1,CASSPGQGSYTF,TGTGCCAGCTCACCTGGACAGGGAAGCTACACCTTC
TRBJ2-3,many,TRBV5-1,TRBD1,CASSSRDRGTDTQYF,TGCGCCAGCAGCAGCCGGGACAGAGGCACAGATACGCAGTATTTT
TRBJ2-5,NA,TRBV2,TRBD1,CASRGTGGQETQYF,TGTGCCAGCAGGGGGACAGGGGGCCAAGAGACCCAGTACTTC
TRBJ2-7,NA,TRBV19,TRBD1,CASSINDREWDEQYF,TGTGCCAGTAGTATAAACGACAGGGAATGGGACGAGCAGTACTTC
TRBJ2-5,few,TRBV5-1,NA,CASSYDTFFQETQYF,TGCGCCAGCAGCTATGACACCTTCTTCCAAGAGACCCAGTACTTC